The entry below gives a single T cell receptor (beta chain) sequence along with its context. Germline CDR1 MNHEY, CDR2 SVGAGI. Trimming left V 2 bases short and J 6 bases short, with 8 bases between. The CDR3 is made up of 13 amino acids. Generated by immunoSEQ multiplex PCR, the TCRdb table keeps only in-frame clones and is missing some. The data hold under 3,500 clones, with about 90% observed a single time. The source of the sample is a study of neoadjuvant nivolumab and ipilimumab in lung cancer. The receptor was derived from an adult with non-small cell lung cancer. The chain couples TRBV6-5 to TRBJ2-1; unclear D gene. The sequencing here drew on tumor tissue, taken after neoadjuvant nivolumab, alone or with ipilimumab, at or shortly before surgery. The CDR3 DNA follows: TGTGCCAGCAGTTACGGCACCGCCAATGAGCAGTTCTTC. It specifies CASSYGTANEQFF.